This T cell receptor beta chain was sequenced for a study of shared clonotypes between healthy human individuals. General study results and limits: Some naive CD4 clonotypes, 5% to 5.5%, turned up in common across several donors.

Between the trimmed V and J ends, which lost 0 bases and 8 bases, there was a span of 14 bases. Germline assignment: CDR1 MNHEY and CDR2 SMNVEV (reference sequence). The CDR3 is 15 amino acids. Cells designated naive CD8 were CD45RO-negative and were positively selected for CCR7, with terminally differentiated effector memory CD45RA+ cells excluded. The table lists this clone with a count of one. Its antigen is not known. Libraries were prepared by immunoSEQ multiplex PCR; TCRdb keeps only in-frame clonotypes and omits some of them. The sample lists around 2.1 million clones; 85% to 95% were seen once.

The receptor comes from a man aged 18 to 29 in good health. Some clones in this sample may be carry-over from other donors' samples. The sequenced material came from naive CD8+ T cells from PBMCs. This chain joins TRBV27 and TRBJ1-5; weak D call: TRBD1 (5 bases). CDR3 DNA sequence: TGTGCCAGCAGTTTATCATGGGGACCAAGGGAGCCCCAGCATTTT. Protein: CASSLSWGPREPQHF.